This record concerns one T cell receptor beta chain sequence. This clonotype was counted between two and nine times. The specificity of this receptor is unknown. No much larger clonotype is one base removed from it; base qualities were not supplied. The instrument was an Illumina HiSeq 1500. TCRdb trimmed the raw reads at Q25, called clones with MiXCR and kept productive beta chains. Entries that share a CDR3 protein sequence are merged under the most common genes and DNA. In all, the sample holds 600,000 to 700,000 distinct CDR3 sequences, and about 30% of those were seen once. Approximately 18% of the sample belongs to the ten largest clones. This sample stems from a study of T cell repertoires in cytomegalovirus infection (dated by TCRdb to between 2018 and 2021). Study-level background: The peptide stimulations were aimed at well-studied HLA-B-restricted epitopes as well as recently identified HLA-C-restricted CMV epitopes, whose presentation resists viral immunomodulation. Donor HLA type was relevant to the analysis, as public TCR beta signatures indicated carriage of CMV infection together with the matching HLA type. Results and caveats for the whole study, not just this receptor: Cumulative frequency of public TCR beta family members discriminated carriers of CMV infection plus the relevant HLA type in this cohort and an independent approximately 350-donor cohort. The ex vivo response was dominated by HLA-C-restricted CMV-specific TCR beta clonotypes, which also provided the single most frequent clonotype in two of eight donors.

The treatment or condition label, read with the paper, signifies: in vitro stimulation with specific CMV peptide epitopes to enrich CMV-specific T cells. The source material was cultured PBMCs, sampled from culture after CMV antigen stimulation. The sequence was obtained from a human donor in good health (CMV status not recorded). Some clones in this sample may be carry-over from other donors' samples.

The DNA sequence is as follows: TGTGCCAGCAGCTTAGTACCGGGATGGGAGACCCAGTACTTC. Translation gives CASSLVPGWETQYF. This chain is built from TRBV7-2 and TRBJ2-5; perhaps TRBD2 is the D gene, with 5 bases matching. CDR1 and CDR2 were assigned from the germline V gene as SGHTA and FQGNSA. The trim is 1 base for V and 5 bases for J, with a gap of 11 bases between the germline ends. The CDR3 contains 14 residues, cysteine and phenylalanine counted. Just the 42-base CDR3 DNA is kept, in frame starting at base 1. When the CDR3 is completed using the reference TRBV7-2 and TRBJ2-5 genes on either side, the full variable domain is GAGVSQSPSNKVTEKGKDVELRCDPISGHTALYWYRQSLGQGLEFLIYFQGNSAPDKSGLPSDRFSAERTGGSVSTLTIQRTQQEDSAVYLCASSLVPGWETQYFGPGTRLLVL.